This T cell receptor beta chain stems from a study of human T cells and chemical hapten exposure. Across the whole study: How much TCR each sample yielded varied, mostly because pooled library volumes differed slightly.

Time point denoted: pre-sensitization, week 0. Described treatment: therapeutic diphenylcyclopropenone sensitization with weekly scalp DPC. This clonotype was seen a handful of times. Its antigen is unknown. It was the library that attached unique molecular identifiers to individual cDNA molecules. TCRdb re-derived calls from the RACE reads in MiXCR, one entry per CDR3 protein. The sample holds around 350,000 distinct CDR3 sequences; 5.5% are singletons and the top ten take less than 9%. Findings of the study overall: No alteration of TCRs above 1 in 1000 frequency was seen with DPC sensitization. There were significantly more large CDR3 similarity clusters among expanded TCRs than among controls.

The CDR3 has 16 residues. Germline assignment: CDR1 ENHRY and CDR2 SYGVKD. Trimming took 0 bases from V and 4 from J, leaving 15 bases between them. Here the sequenced sample was whole blood, taken in connection with sensitization to the hapten diphenylcyclopropenone (DPC). The chain recombines TRBV10-3 with TRBJ2-5; D is possibly TRBD2 (5 bases). This sequence was found in a woman under 30 with alopecia areata. Some clones in this sample may be carry-over from other donors' samples. This chain's CDR3 is CAISESLFGVRETQYF. Here the CDR3 DNA reads TGTGCCATCAGTGAGTCCTTGTTCGGGGTCAGAGAGACCCAGTACTTC.